The present T cell receptor (beta chain) was sequenced within a study of tissue T cells after allogeneic stem cell transplantation. Details on this clone: The gene names given are mouse names. Read sequence stops 1 residue before the CDR3 end, and the germline J gene provides the missing end.

Data came from immunoSEQ multiplex PCR; TCRdb stores just in-frame clones and leaves some out. The sample shows roughly 2,700 clones, about 44% of them seen only once. Time point denoted: mouse harvest day 14 after allogeneic transplant. Each mouse received 10^7 T-cell-depleted marrow cells plus 10^6 splenic CD5+ T cells by tail vein. Trimming took 8 bases from V and 2 from J, leaving 8 bases between them. This CDR3 is built from 12 residues. Germline CDR1 KGHPV, CDR2 FQNQEV (reference sequence). Material: lymph node tissue. V and J are TRBV26 and TRBJ2-3; TRBD1 is a possible D gene (6 bases). This TCR came from a female BALB/c mouse given C57BL/6 T cells with graft-versus-host disease after an allogeneic hematopoietic cell transplant. CDR3 DNA, as far as it was read: TGTGCCAGCGGGGACAATGCAGAAACGCTGTAT. Its translation: CASGDNAETLY. The whole CDR3 protein reads CASGDNAETLYF.